Each of the 20 T cell receptor beta chains below was sequenced from the same sample in a study of cytomegalovirus exposure and HLA in healthy donors. PCR involved 60 Vbeta and 13 Jbeta primers. Here immunoSEQ multiplex PCR was the method, and the copy in TCRdb shows in-frame clones only, minus some. Among 150,000 to 200,000 clones, roughly four fifths were seen once, and the ten largest hold roughly 2.1%. The material sequenced was PBMCs. The source of these receptors is a woman younger than 45 in good health and CMV-seropositive.

The chain recombines TRBV13 with TRBJ2-4, with TRBD1 identical over 9 bases. V shed 3 bases and J 15 bases; nucleotides not matched to a gene: 6. CDR1 PRHDT and CDR2 FYEKMQ come from the germline V gene (reference sequence). There are 12 residues in the CDR3. The CDR3 is CASSLTGGNLYF. The CDR3 coding sequence is TGTGCCAGCAGCTTGACAGGGGGGAATCTGTACTTC.

This chain uses TRBV27 with TRBJ2-1; no definite D call. Trimming cost V 5 bases and J 5 bases, with 10 bases left between them. Germline CDR1 and CDR2: MNHEY and SMNVEV (reference sequence). CDR3 size: 13 residues. CDR3 loop: CASSPTSDNEQFF. In nucleotides, the CDR3 is TGTGCCAGCAGTCCTACGTCCGACAATGAGCAGTTCTTC.

The chain links TRBV6-5 to TRBJ2-5; 7 nucleotides agree with TRBD1. Germline V lookup: CDR1 MNHEY, CDR2 SVGAGI. The V and J ends lost 6 bases and 5 bases, in that order; junction bases with no gene match: 6. The CDR3 length is 13 residues. CDR3: CASSIDRAETQYF. CDR3 bases: TGTGCCAGCAGCATTGACAGGGCGGAGACCCAGTACTTC.

This clone was recorded only once. The chain carries TRBV7-8 and TRBJ2-5; 14 bases map to TRBD2. The V gene's germline CDR1 is SGHVS and CDR2 FQNEAQ. This CDR3 has 16 residues. V was clipped by 6 bases and J by 3 bases; unmatched bases: 6. The DNA of the CDR3 is TGTGCCAGCAGACTCCCGGGACTAGCGGGAGAAGAGACCCAGTACTTC. As protein: CASRLPGLAGEETQYF. Based on the CDR3 plus reference TRBV7-8 and TRBJ2-5, the full variable domain is GAGVSQSPRYKVAKRGQDVALRCDPISGHVSLFWYQQALGQGPEFLTYFQNEAQLDKSGLPSDRFFAERPEGSVSTLKIQRTQQEDSAVYLCASRLPGLAGEETQYFGPGTRLLVL.

The chain is built from TRBV5-6 and TRBJ2-7; D remains unclear. The CDR3 runs 13 residues. V was clipped by 5 bases and J by 5 bases, with 14 bases between them. The germline V gene has CDR1 SGHDT and CDR2 YYEEEE. This CDR3 is CASSQAYLNEQYF. The CDR3 DNA follows: TGTGCCAGCAGTCAAGCATATTTGAACGAGCAGTACTTC.

The chain uses TRBV5-1 and TRBJ2-2; D is uncertain. V was clipped by 1 base and J by 0 bases, with 4 bases between them. Per germline, CDR1 SGHRS and CDR2 YFSETQ. The CDR3 runs 14 residues. The CDR3, as DNA: TGCGCCAGCAGCTTGATAGCGAACACCGGGGAGCTGTTTTTT. Protein: CASSLIANTGELFF.

The genes are TRBV5-4 and TRBJ2-6, with unresolved D. The V gene lost 2 bases and the J gene lost 0 bases, with 6 bases spanning the gap. The germline V gene has CDR1 SGHNT and CDR2 YYREEE (reference sequence). The CDR3 sequence is 15 residues long. The CDR3 bases are TGTGCCAGCAGCTTCATGGCCTCTGGGGCCAACGTCCTGACTTTC. The encoded protein is CASSFMASGANVLTF.

The rearrangement uses TRBV19 and TRBJ2-6; 9 bases are a match to TRBD2. The CDR3 is 17 amino acids. V shed 6 bases and J 2 bases; nucleotides not matched to a gene: 8. Germline V gives CDR1 LNHDA, CDR2 SQIVND (reference sequence). CDR3 region: CASRRRAGGAGANVLTF. The CDR3 DNA follows: TGTGCCAGTAGAAGAAGAGCGGGAGGTGCTGGGGCCAACGTCCTGACTTTC.

The rearrangement uses TRBV2 and TRBJ1-3; TRBD1 matches 7 bases. CDR1 and CDR2 from the germline V gene are SNHLY and FYNNEI. After removal of 4 bases from V and 4 bases from J, the junction contained 7 bases not matched to a gene. The CDR3 has 15 residues. The CDR3 sequence: CASSGGTDSGNTIYF. The CDR3 DNA sequence: TGTGCCAGCAGTGGAGGGACAGACTCGGGAAACACCATATATTTT.

The V and J genes are TRBV5-4 and TRBJ2-7, with a tentative D call TRBD2 (6 bases). CDR1 SGHNT and CDR2 YYREEE come from the germline V gene (reference sequence). The CDR3 extends over 13 amino acids. Between the trimmed V and J ends, which lost 0 bases and 4 bases, there was a span of 8 bases. CDR3 coding DNA: TGTGCCAGCAGCTTGGCGGGGGTGTACGAGCAGTACTTC. This encodes CASSLAGVYEQYF.

The chain is built from TRBV15 and TRBJ2-5; unclear D gene. V was cut by 1 base and J by 2 bases, with 11 bases left in between. Germline CDR1 is LNHNV and CDR2 is YYDKDF (reference sequence). The CDR3 is 15 amino acids. The CDR3, as DNA: TGTGCCACCAGCAGAGTCCAGGCCGTACAAGAGACCCAGTACTTC. Translating it yields CATSRVQAVQETQYF.

The chain links TRBV30 to TRBJ1-1; unclear D gene. Trimming stripped 2 bases from V and 11 bases from J, with 27 bases between. Germline-derived CDR1 and CDR2 are GTSNPN and SVGIG (reference sequence). CDR3 length equals 16 residues. CDR3 sequence (DNA): TGTGCCTGGAGTACAAGAATCCGGGTCCCGACCAAAGAGGCTTTCTTT. It yields the protein CAWSTRIRVPTKEAFF.

The CDR3 DNA reads as TGTGCCAGCCATACCGACAGGCGGAACACCGGGGAGCTGTTTTTT. This gives the protein CASHTDRRNTGELFF. The V gene is TRBV28, the J gene TRBJ2-2, with a tentative D call TRBD1 (6 bases). Germline-derived CDR1 and CDR2 are MDHEN and SYDVKM. The CDR3 consists of 15 residues. Trimming shortened V by 8 bases and J by 1 base, and 14 bases separated the two germline ends.

V and J are TRBV7-2 and TRBJ2-7; D gene unclear. Germline V gene lookup returns CDR1 SGHTA and CDR2 FQGNSA. Trimming took off 5 bases at V and 3 bases at J, with 11 bases between the two ends. The CDR3 runs 13 residues. CDR3 nucleotide sequence: TGTGCCAGCAGCCCCCGTCTAATCTACGAGCAGTACTTC. Its translation is CASSPRLIYEQYF. Based on the CDR3 plus reference TRBV7-2 and TRBJ2-7, the full variable domain is GAGVSQSPSNKVTEKGKDVELRCDPISGHTALYWYRQSLGQGLEFLIYFQGNSAPDKSGLPSDRFSAERTGGSVSTLTIQRTQQEDSAVYLCASSPRLIYEQYFGPGTRLTVT.

The V and J genes are TRBV4-1 and TRBJ1-2; tentatively, D is TRBD1 (5 bases). Germline loops: CDR1 MGHRA, CDR2 YSYEKL. The germline V and J ends were trimmed by 5 bases and 7 bases, with 14 bases remaining between them. CDR3 length: 13 residues. The CDR3 is CASSAAQGTGYTF. Here the CDR3 DNA reads TGCGCCAGCAGCGCAGCCCAGGGTACTGGCTACACCTTC.

The chain links TRBV28 to TRBJ2-3, with 13 nucleotides matching TRBD2. V was clipped by 3 bases and J by 5 bases; unmatched bases: 2. Germline V gene data show CDR1 as MDHEN and CDR2 as SYDVKM. The CDR3 spans 15 residues. CDR3 loop: CASSFGLAGEDTQYF. The CDR3 bases are TGTGCCAGCAGTTTTGGACTAGCGGGGGAAGATACGCAGTATTTT.

The chain has TRBV12-5 and TRBJ2-3, with 11 bases aligning to TRBD2. CDR1 is LGHNT, CDR2 FRNRAP, per germline. The CDR3 extends over 14 amino acids. V gave up 5 bases and J gave up 6 bases; unmatched junction bases: 4. In DNA, the CDR3 is TGTGCTAGTGGTCAACTAGCGGGAGCTGATACGCAGTATTTT. The encoded protein is CASGQLAGADTQYF.

The chain has TRBV6-5 and TRBJ1-5; no clear D gene. CDR3 length: 13 amino acids. From germline, CDR1 is MNHEY and CDR2 SVGAGI. Deletions cut 7 bases from V and 5 bases from J, with 12 bases between. The CDR3 loop is CASTPRPDQPQHF. CDR3 sequence (DNA): TGTGCCAGCACTCCTAGACCCGATCAGCCCCAGCATTTT.

V usage is TRBV5-6 and J usage is TRBJ1-2, with D possibly matching TRBD1 (5 bases). Trimming took 0 bases from V and 1 from J, leaving 10 bases between them. This CDR3 has 15 amino acids. Germline V gene sequence: CDR1 SGHDT, CDR2 YYEEEE. The CDR3 sequence: CASSLVGGNNYGYTF. In nucleotides, the CDR3 is TGTGCCAGCAGCTTGGTGGGGGGAAATAACTATGGCTACACCTTC.

The gene calls are TRBV4-3 and TRBJ1-2; 7 bases line up with TRBD1. Trimming took 0 bases from V and 4 from J; bases not matched to a gene: 5. The CDR3 runs to 15 residues. Looked up from germline, CDR1 is LGHNA and CDR2 is YSLEER. The CDR3 region is CASSQDNRGGYGYTF. The CDR3 DNA sequence: TGCGCCAGCAGCCAAGATAACAGGGGAGGCTATGGCTACACCTTC.